The 32 T cell receptor beta chains in this list originate from one sample, sequenced in a study of blood T cells in healthy people across ages. Through a sample-barcoded 5' primer and a J-beta primer mix, a second PCR was run for roughly 6 to 11 cycles. One entry per CDR3 protein, called by TCRdb with MiXCR from the 5' RACE reads. This sample has 1.5 million or so distinct CDR3 sequences, with around 39% found just once. The specimen sequenced was blood. These receptor sequences come from a woman aged 18-30 years in good health.

The CDR3 spells CASSQGPLNEQFF. Written as DNA, the CDR3 is TGTGCCAGCAGCCAGGGACCCCTCAATGAGCAGTTCTTC. The V call is TRBV6-5, the J call TRBJ2-1; D could derive from TRBD1 or TRBD2 (5 bases each). This CDR3 region has 13 residues. Germline V lookup: CDR1 MNHEY, CDR2 SVGAGI. V lost 6 bases, J lost 6 bases, and 12 bases lay in between.

The V and J genes are TRBV7-9 and TRBJ2-3, with D tentatively TRBD1 (5 bases). The CDR3 runs to 12 residues. The V gene's germline CDR1 is SEHNR and CDR2 FQNEAQ (reference sequence). Between the trimmed V and J ends, which lost 4 bases and 11 bases, there was a span of 13 bases. The CDR3: CASSSMTEWQYF. CDR3 coding DNA: TGTGCCAGCAGCTCCATGACAGAGTGGCAGTATTTT.

The chain joins TRBV6-6 to TRBJ2-7; D is unresolved. Trimming took 5 bases from V and 0 from J, leaving 11 bases between them. In germline, CDR1 is MNHNY, CDR2 SVGAGI (reference sequence). This CDR3 has 14 amino acids. The CDR3 DNA sequence: TGTGCCAGCAGTCGCGATGTTGGCTCCTACGAGCAGTACTTC. Translating it yields CASSRDVGSYEQYF.

The CDR3 spells CASSSYSTSTDTQYF. In DNA form, the CDR3 reads TGTGCCAGCAGCTCCTATTCGACTAGCACAGATACGCAGTATTTT. The V call is TRBV27, the J call TRBJ2-3; D uncertain. Germline CDR1 is MNHEY and CDR2 is SMNVEV (reference sequence). This CDR3 is 15 amino acids long. Trimming stripped 6 bases from V and 0 bases from J, with 13 bases between.

This clonotype has a handful of counts. The chain recombines TRBV3-1 with TRBJ2-7; D gene ambiguous. Germline V gene data show CDR1 as LGHDT and CDR2 as YNNKEL (reference sequence). There are 17 residues in the CDR3. V lost 4 bases and J 0 bases, leaving 19 bases between the germline ends. In nucleotides, the CDR3 is TGTGCCAGCAGCCGGCTTTTGAGCGCAAGCGACTCCTACGAGCAGTACTTC. It translates to CASSRLLSASDSYEQYF.

This chain connects TRBV29-1 to TRBJ2-5; D call uncertain. Germline V gene data show CDR1 as SQVTM and CDR2 as ANQGSEA. The CDR3 covers 13 residues. The V end was cut by 6 bases, the J end by 3 bases, with 14 bases between. This chain's CDR3 is CSVRDLRKETQYF. CDR3 DNA sequence: TGCAGCGTCCGCGACCTACGGAAAGAGACCCAGTACTTC.

The V gene is TRBV6-5, the J gene TRBJ2-1; 11 nucleotides align to TRBD2. Germline assignment: CDR1 MNHEY and CDR2 SVGAGI. The CDR3 length is 14 residues. V lost 5 bases to trimming and J lost 9 bases; unmatched junction nucleotides: 6. CDR3 amino acids: CASSPPLAGGEQFF. CDR3 DNA sequence: TGTGCCAGCAGTCCCCCTCTAGCGGGGGGTGAGCAGTTCTTC.

The rearrangement uses TRBV15 and TRBJ2-1; 7 bases are shared with TRBD2. The germline V gene encodes CDR1 LNHNV and CDR2 YYDKDF (reference sequence). CDR3 length: 17 residues. The trim removed 5 bases at V and 6 bases at J, leaving 16 bases unmatched. CDR3 region: CATSSFSGGRSPNEQFF. Written as DNA, the CDR3 is TGTGCCACCAGCTCGTTTTCCGGCGGGAGAAGTCCCAATGAGCAGTTCTTC.

This clonotype was recorded at least ten times. It may be a read error: a sequence one base away is much more abundant. The rearrangement joins TRBV16 to TRBJ1-5; TRBD1 might be the D (6 bases). The CDR3 loop spans 15 amino acids. Germline CDR1 and CDR2: KGHSY and FQNENV. Trimming cost V 0 bases and J 2 bases, with 8 bases left between them. The DNA for the CDR3 is TGTGCCAGCAGCCAATCGGACAGCCGCAATCAGCCCCAGCATTTT. Translating gives CASSQSDSRNQPQHF.

The V gene is TRBV9, the J gene TRBJ2-1, with 8 nucleotides matching TRBD2. From germline, CDR1 is SGDLS and CDR2 YYNGEE. The CDR3 has 16 residues. Trimming cost V 1 base and J 7 bases; bases outside gene matches: 10. The CDR3 spells CASSVSIRGGPNEQFF. The CDR3 DNA reads TGTGCCAGCAGCGTATCCATTCGGGGGGGCCCAAATGAGCAGTTCTTC. Full variable domain (remainder filled in from reference TRBV9 and TRBJ2-1): DSGVTQTPKHLITATGQRVTLRCSPRSGDLSVYWYQQSLDQGLQFLIQYYNGEERAKGNILERFSAQQFPDLHSELNLSSLELGDSALYFCASSVSIRGGPNEQFFGPGTRLTVL.

J is TRBJ1-6 and V is TRBV13; D gene uncertain. CDR1 and CDR2 from the germline V gene are PRHDT and FYEKMQ (reference sequence). The CDR3 sequence is 12 residues long. V lost 5 bases and J 8 bases, leaving 7 bases between the germline ends. CDR3 in DNA: TGTGCCAGCAGCCCTCGACATTCACCCCTCCACTTT. Its protein is CASSPRHSPLHF.

This clonotype occurred a few times. This sequence joins TRBV20-1 and TRBJ2-3, with 8 bases that match TRBD2. Germline CDR1 and CDR2: DFQATT and SNEGSKA (reference sequence). The length of the CDR3 is 16 residues. Trimming removed 3 bases from V and 0 bases from J; junction bases left unmatched: 8. The CDR3 coding sequence is TGCAGTGCTAGTTGGGCAGGCGGGAGGAGCACAGATACGCAGTATTTT. Amino acids: CSASWAGGRSTDTQYF.

This clonotype was seen a handful of times. The chain carries TRBV5-5 and TRBJ2-7; D is possibly TRBD2 (5 bases). The DNA end is more similar to TRBJ2-5, so the J call may be wrong. The CDR3 has 14 residues. Per the germline V gene, CDR1 is SGHKS and CDR2 is YYEKEE (reference sequence). The CDR3 coding sequence is TGTGCCAGCAGCTTTGGCCAACCAGAGGGGACCCAGTACTTC. Protein sequence: CASSFGQPEGTQYF.

The chain joins TRBV20-1 to TRBJ2-3, with a weak D call TRBD1 (6 bases). The CDR3 runs 14 residues. The V gene's germline CDR1 is DFQATT and CDR2 SNEGSKA (reference sequence). Trimming cost V 4 bases and J 1 base, with 12 bases left between them. CDR3 protein: CSAIWGRRTDTQYF. DNA for the CDR3: TGCAGTGCTATTTGGGGGCGACGCACAGATACGCAGTATTTT.

This clonotype has just a few counts. The J gene is TRBJ2-1, the V gene TRBV18, with TRBD2 matching 14 bases. The CDR3 runs 17 residues. Per the germline V gene, CDR1 is KGHSH and CDR2 is LQKENI. V shed 5 bases, J shed 6 bases, and the junction held 9 bases outside the gene matches. DNA of the CDR3: TGTGCCAGCTCATCCGGACTAGCGGGAGGTCTCCTCAATGAGCAGTTCTTC. Translating gives CASSSGLAGGLLNEQFF. The full variable domain, completed using reference TRBV18 and TRBJ2-1, is NAGVMQNPRHLVRRRGQEARLRCSPMKGHSHVYWYRQLPEEGLKFMVYLQKENIIDESGMPKERFSAEFPKEGPSILRIQQVVRGDSAAYFCASSSGLAGGLLNEQFFGPGTRLTVL.

The J gene is TRBJ2-3, the V gene TRBV12-3 or TRBV12-4; TRBD2 matches at 11 bases. The CDR3 runs 19 residues. Trimming cost V 6 bases and J 0 bases; bases outside gene matches: 14. The CDR3 nucleotides are TGTGCCAGCAGCATAGAGACTAGCGGGGTACAGTTGAGCACAGATACGCAGTATTTT. It encodes CASSIETSGVQLSTDTQYF.

The chain uses TRBV20-1 and TRBJ2-5; TRBD2 aligns across 10 bases. Trimming cost V 1 base and J 5 bases; bases outside gene matches: 10. The CDR3 is made up of 16 amino acids. CDR1 is DFQATT and CDR2 is SNEGSKA in the germline V gene (reference sequence). The CDR3 DNA reads as TGCAGTGCTAGAGCCGTGGAGCGGGGGGGCTGGGAGACCCAGTACTTC. Its translation: CSARAVERGGWETQYF.

This clonotype was found a few times. The V gene is TRBV20-1, the J gene TRBJ1-3; possibly TRBD1 for D (5 bases). This CDR3 region has 14 residues. Trimming removed 4 bases from V and 6 bases from J, with 16 bases in between. The germline CDR1 and CDR2 sequences are DFQATT and SNEGSKA (reference sequence). The CDR3 sequence is CSATRDPRQNTIYF. The DNA for the CDR3 is TGCAGTGCTACCCGGGACCCCCGGCAAAACACCATATATTTT.

Note on this clonotype: At one of its ends the junction is not consistent with the germline gene, which may arise from a read error. DNA for the CDR3: TGTGCCAGCACCACTAGGACTAACCCGAACTATGGCTACGCCTTC. Translating gives CASTTRTNPNYGYAF. V and J are TRBV28 and TRBJ1-2; D is unclear. The germline V gene encodes CDR1 MDHEN and CDR2 SYDVKM. This CDR3 comprises 15 residues.

The table lists this clonotype with a few counts. J is TRBJ2-7 and V is TRBV27; 7 bases fit TRBD1. The CDR3 totals 13 residues. The ends lost 6 bases at V and 2 bases at J; junction bases unmatched: 4. From germline, CDR1 is MNHEY and CDR2 SMNVEV (reference sequence). CDR3 coding DNA: TGTGCCAGCAGAAAGGGACAGCCCTACGAGCAGTACTTC. This encodes CASRKGQPYEQYF.

V and J are TRBV7-3 and TRBJ2-4; possibly TRBD2 for D (5 bases). The J call may not be correct, given that the DNA end is closer to TRBJ2-7. The V gene's germline CDR1 is SGHTA and CDR2 FQGTGA. The CDR3 contains 13 residues. The CDR3 nucleotides read TGTGCCAGCAGCAAAAACGGGGAGTACGAGCAGTACTTC. This codes for CASSKNGEYEQYF.

This clonotype was seen just once. The genes are TRBV13 and TRBJ1-5; no clear D gene. Trimming cost V 1 base and J 0 bases, with 10 bases left between them. From germline, CDR1 is PRHDT and CDR2 FYEKMQ (reference sequence). CDR3 length equals 16 residues. DNA of the CDR3: TGTGCCAGCAGCTTAGAGTTAGGTAGTAGCAATCAGCCCCAGCATTTT. This sequence encodes CASSLELGSSNQPQHF.

The chain couples TRBV20-1 to TRBJ1-1, with D possibly TRBD1 on 5 matching bases. The germline V gene has CDR1 DFQATT and CDR2 SNEGSKA (reference sequence). The CDR3 extends over 13 amino acids. V was shortened by 5 bases and J by 7 bases, with 17 bases between the two germline ends. The CDR3 reads CSAGPHRDGEAFF. The DNA for the CDR3 is TGCAGTGCTGGCCCTCACCGGGACGGTGAAGCTTTCTTT.

This clonotype was seen more than once but under ten times. The chain employs TRBV20-1 and TRBJ2-5; no definite D call. Looked up from germline, CDR1 is DFQATT and CDR2 is SNEGSKA (reference sequence). The length of the CDR3 is 12 residues. The V and J ends lost 3 bases and 1 base respectively, with 6 bases between them. The CDR3 DNA sequence: TGCAGTGCTAGGCCTAGCCAAGAGACCCAGTACTTC. Protein product: CSARPSQETQYF.

The genes are TRBV6-5 and TRBJ2-1, with TRBD2 identical over 7 bases. Germline V CDR1 and CDR2: MNHEY, SVGAGI. The V gene end was trimmed by 6 bases and the J gene end by 9 bases; junction bases not matched to a gene: 5. The CDR3 contains 12 residues. The CDR3 protein is CASRAGLTEQFF. In nucleotides, the CDR3 is TGTGCCAGCAGGGCGGGACTAACTGAGCAGTTCTTC.

V gene TRBV14 combines with J gene TRBJ1-1; 7 nucleotides match TRBD1. Germline V gives CDR1 SGHDN, CDR2 FVKESK. Germline trimming cut 0 bases from V and 4 bases from J; bases unmatched to any gene: 11. The CDR3 sequence is 17 residues long. The CDR3 sequence: CASSQETSIKGATEAFF. For the CDR3, the DNA is TGTGCCAGCAGCCAAGAAACGTCCATTAAGGGGGCCACTGAAGCTTTCTTT. Looking up the rest from reference TRBV14 and TRBJ1-1 gives the full variable domain: EAGVTQFPSHSVIEKGQTVTLRCDPISGHDNLYWYRRVMGKEIKFLLHFVKESKQDESGMPNNRFLAERTGGTYSTLKVQPAELEDSGVYFCASSQETSIKGATEAFFGQGTRLTVV.

This clonotype was found a few times. The chain links TRBV5-1 to TRBJ2-5; D is possibly TRBD2 (6 bases). Germline CDR1 and CDR2: SGHRS and YFSETQ. The CDR3 extends over 13 amino acids. Deletions cut 1 base from V and 5 bases from J, with 9 bases between. The CDR3 bases are TGCGCCAGCAGCTTGAGGGAGGCGGAGACCCAGTACTTC. Amino acids: CASSLREAETQYF.

The gene calls are TRBV5-1 and TRBJ2-1; 15 nucleotides match TRBD2. The ends lost 1 base at V and 9 bases at J; junction bases unmatched: 14. CDR1 SGHRS and CDR2 YFSETQ come from the germline V gene. This CDR3 has 19 amino acids. The CDR3 region is CASSLTGLAGGLSQGEQFF. The DNA of the CDR3 is TGCGCCAGCAGCTTGACCGGACTAGCGGGAGGGCTTTCGCAGGGTGAGCAGTTCTTC. Together with reference TRBV5-1 and TRBJ2-1, the CDR3 gives the full variable domain: KAGVTQTPRYLIKTRGQQVTLSCSPISGHRSVSWYQQTPGQGLQFLFEYFSETQRNKGNFPGRFSGRQFSNSRSEMNVSTLELGDSALYLCASSLTGLAGGLSQGEQFFGPGTRLTVL.

This chain uses TRBV25-1 with TRBJ2-2; 8 bases match TRBD1. Unmatched junction bases numbered 9, after V lost 7 bases and J lost 5 bases. The length of the CDR3 is 15 residues. Germline CDR1 and CDR2: MGHDK and SYGVNS. DNA of the CDR3: TGTGCCAGCACCAGAGGACAGGGTTGGACCGGGGAGCTGTTTTTT. This sequence encodes CASTRGQGWTGELFF.

This chain joins TRBV18 and TRBJ2-7; D is uncertain. Germline values: CDR1 KGHSH, CDR2 LQKENI. The CDR3 length is 14 residues. Trimming removed 1 base at V and 5 bases at J, with 12 bases between. The CDR3 protein is CASSPRSLLNEQYF. The CDR3 bases are TGTGCCAGCTCACCACGATCCCTACTAAACGAGCAGTACTTC.

This rearrangement joins TRBV12-3 or TRBV12-4 to TRBJ1-6; D unclear. The CDR3 has 12 residues. V was clipped by 6 bases and J by 6 bases, with 6 bases between them. The CDR3 bases are TGTGCCAGCAGGAAGAGTAATTCACCCCTCCACTTT. Translation gives CASRKSNSPLHF.

This clonotype was seen only a few times. The junction departs from germline at one end; a sequencing error may be responsible. The V and J genes are TRBV28 and TRBJ1-2; TRBD1 agrees at 7 bases. The CDR3 contains 15 residues. The germline V gene has CDR1 MDHEN and CDR2 SYDVKM. DNA for the CDR3: TGTGCTAGCAGCCCCCCGGGGGACAGAGACTATGGCTACACCTTC. It yields the protein CASSPPGDRDYGYTF.